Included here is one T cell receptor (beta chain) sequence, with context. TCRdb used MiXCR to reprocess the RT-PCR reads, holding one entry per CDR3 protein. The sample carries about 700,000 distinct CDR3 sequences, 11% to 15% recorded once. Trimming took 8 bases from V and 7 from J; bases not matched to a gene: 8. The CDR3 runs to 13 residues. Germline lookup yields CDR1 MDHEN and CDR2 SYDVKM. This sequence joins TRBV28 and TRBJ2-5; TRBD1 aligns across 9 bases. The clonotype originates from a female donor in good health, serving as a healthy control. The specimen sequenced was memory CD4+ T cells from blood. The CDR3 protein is CASSTQGAGTQYF. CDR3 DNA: TGTGCCAGCTCTACACAGGGGGCCGGGACCCAGTACTTC.